This entry describes one T cell receptor beta chain. Its antigen remains unknown. This sample was taken from a study of cytomegalovirus exposure and HLA in healthy donors. General study points: Reportedly, diagnosis of cytomegalovirus status by the classifier showed high specificity and sensitivity. Listed as cytomegalovirus-associated were around 160 TCR beta chains.

The germline CDR1 and CDR2 sequences are MRHNA and SNTAGT. The CDR3 loop spans 15 amino acids. V lost 5 bases to trimming and J lost 8 bases; unmatched junction nucleotides: 7. Primers for the PCR totalled 60 Vbeta and 13 Jbeta. The data were produced by immunoSEQ multiplex PCR, yet TCRdb's version contains in-frame clones alone and is incomplete. The sample carries about 82,000 clones, about 74% recorded once. This chain links TRBV6-4 with TRBJ2-1, with TRBD1 matching 12 bases. The specimen was PBMCs. This receptor was identified in a woman aged 45-60 years in good health and CMV-seropositive. This CDR3 reads CASSRSGQGADEQFF. CDR3 bases: TGTGCCAGCAGTCGATCGGGACAGGGGGCCGATGAGCAGTTCTTC.